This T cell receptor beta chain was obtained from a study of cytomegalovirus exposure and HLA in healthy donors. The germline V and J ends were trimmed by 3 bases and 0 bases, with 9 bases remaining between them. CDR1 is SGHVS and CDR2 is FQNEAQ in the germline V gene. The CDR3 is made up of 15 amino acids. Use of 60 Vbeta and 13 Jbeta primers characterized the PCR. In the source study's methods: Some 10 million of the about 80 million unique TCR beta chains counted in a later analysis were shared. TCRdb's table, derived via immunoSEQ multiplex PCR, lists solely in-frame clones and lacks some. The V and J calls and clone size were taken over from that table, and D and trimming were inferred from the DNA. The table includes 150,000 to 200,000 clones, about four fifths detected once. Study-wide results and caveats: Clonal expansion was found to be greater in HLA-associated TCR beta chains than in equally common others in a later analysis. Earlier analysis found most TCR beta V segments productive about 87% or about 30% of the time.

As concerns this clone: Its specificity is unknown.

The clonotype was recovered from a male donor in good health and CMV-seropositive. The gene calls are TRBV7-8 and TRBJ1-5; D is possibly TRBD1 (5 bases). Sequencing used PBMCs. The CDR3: CASSFRGTSNQPQHF. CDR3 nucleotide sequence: TGTGCCAGCAGCTTTCGGGGGACTAGCAATCAGCCCCAGCATTTT.